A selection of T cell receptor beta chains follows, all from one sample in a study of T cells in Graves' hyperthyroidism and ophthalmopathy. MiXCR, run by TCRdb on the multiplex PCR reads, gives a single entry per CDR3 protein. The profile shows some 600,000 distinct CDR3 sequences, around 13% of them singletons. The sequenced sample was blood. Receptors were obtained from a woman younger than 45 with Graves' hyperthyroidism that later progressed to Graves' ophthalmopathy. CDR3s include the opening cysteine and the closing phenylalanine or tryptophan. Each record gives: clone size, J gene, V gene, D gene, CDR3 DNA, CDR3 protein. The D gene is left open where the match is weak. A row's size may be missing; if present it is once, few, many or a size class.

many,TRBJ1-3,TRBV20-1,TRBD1,TGCAGTGCAAGGGACAGAGCCTCTGGAAACACCATATATTTT,CSARDRASGNTIYF
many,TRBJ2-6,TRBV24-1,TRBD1,TGTGCCACCAGTACGGCAGGGGGTTCAGGGGCCAACGTCCTGACTTTC,CATSTAGGSGANVLTF
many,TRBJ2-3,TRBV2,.,TGTGCCAGCAGTGACAGGGTTCGGACAGATACGCAGTATTTT,CASSDRVRTDTQYF
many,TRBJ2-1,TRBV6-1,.,TGTGCCAGCAGTGGTTCGGGCTCCTACAATGAGCAGTTCTTC,CASSGSGSYNEQFF
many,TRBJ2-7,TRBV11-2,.,TGTGCCAGCAGCTCCCTACAGGGTTCCTACGAGCAGTACTTC,CASSSLQGSYEQYF
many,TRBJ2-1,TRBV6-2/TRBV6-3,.,TGTGCCAGCAGTTTCCCCGCTAGGGGAGGCTCCTACAATGAGCAGTTCTTC,CASSFPARGGSYNEQFF
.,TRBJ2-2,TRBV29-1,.,TGCAGCGTTCAGGCGACCGGGGAGCTGTTTTTT,CSVQATGELFF
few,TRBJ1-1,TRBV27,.,TGTGCCAGCAGTTCAACAGCGGGTGAAGCTTTCTTT,CASSSTAGEAFF
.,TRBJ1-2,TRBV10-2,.,TGCGCCAGCAGTGAGTTGCGCGGGAACTATGGCTACACCTTC,CASSELRGNYGYTF
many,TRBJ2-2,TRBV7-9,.,TGTGCCAGCAGCATCCGTAGCGGCCTGAACACCGGGGAGCTGTTTTTT,CASSIRSGLNTGELFF
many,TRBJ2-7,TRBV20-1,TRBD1,TGCAGTGCTGCGCCGGGACAGGGACCCTACGAGCAGTACTTC,CSAAPGQGPYEQYF
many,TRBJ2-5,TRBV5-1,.,TGCGCCAGCAGTTTCGGGACGGCCCAAGAGACCCAGTACTTC,CASSFGTAQETQYF
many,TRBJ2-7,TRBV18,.,TGTGCCAGCTCCCCGCCGGGAAGCGACGAGCAGTACTTC,CASSPPGSDEQYF
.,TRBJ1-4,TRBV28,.,TGTGCCAGCAGTTTTACGGACAGTGGGTATGAAAAACTGTTTTTT,CASSFTDSGYEKLFF
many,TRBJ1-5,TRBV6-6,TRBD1,TGTGCCAGCAGTTACCCCGACAGGGGGCAAGGACAGCCCCAGCATTTT,CASSYPDRGQGQPQHF
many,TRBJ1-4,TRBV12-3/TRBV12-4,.,TGTGCCAGCAGTTTGGACACCTGGGGGACTAATGAAAAACTGTTTTTT,CASSLDTWGTNEKLFF
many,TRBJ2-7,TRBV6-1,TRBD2,TGTGCCAGCGGGGCGGGAGCTGAAGAGCAGTACTTC,CASGAGAEEQYF
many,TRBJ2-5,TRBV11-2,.,TGTGCCAGCACCCTAGACATTTCTAGATTCGAATTACAAGAGACCCAGTACTTC,CASTLDISRFELQETQYF
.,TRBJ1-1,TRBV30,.,TGTGCCTGGTTGGGGGGGGCTTTCGCTGAAGCTTTCTTT,CAWLGGAFAEAFF
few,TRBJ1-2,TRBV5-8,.,TGTGCCAGCAGCCTGTTAGGAGCGGATGGCTACACCTTC,CASSLLGADGYTF
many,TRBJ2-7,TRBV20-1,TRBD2,TGCAGTGCGAAGGGGACTAGCGTGTACGAGCAGTACTTC,CSAKGTSVYEQYF
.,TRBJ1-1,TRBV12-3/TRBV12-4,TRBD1,TGTGCCAGCAGTTTCGCCGACAGGGGGCCGTACACTGAAGCTTTCTTT,CASSFADRGPYTEAFF
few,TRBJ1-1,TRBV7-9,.,TGTGCCAGCAGCTCCGGGGGACAATTGTACACTGAAGCTTTCTTT,CASSSGGQLYTEAFF
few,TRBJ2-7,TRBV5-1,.,TGCGCCAGCAGCAAGGGGGATAGTTCCTACGAGCAGTACTTC,CASSKGDSSYEQYF
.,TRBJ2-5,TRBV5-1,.,TGCGCCAGCAGCTTCGTTGTTACAGGTCAAGAGACCCAGTACTTC,CASSFVVTGQETQYF
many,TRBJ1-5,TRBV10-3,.,TGTGCCATCAGTGAAAGGAGGGACGGGGGCAATCAGCCCCAGCATTTT,CAISERRDGGNQPQHF
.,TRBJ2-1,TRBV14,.,TGTGCCAGCAGCCAAGTCGGGGGGCCCTCCAATGAGCAGTTCTTC,CASSQVGGPSNEQFF
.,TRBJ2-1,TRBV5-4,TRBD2,TGTGCCAGCAGCTCGGGGACTAGCGGCTCCTACAATGAGCAGTTCTTC,CASSSGTSGSYNEQFF
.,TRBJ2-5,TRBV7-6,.,TGTGCCAGCAGCTTACAATTTAGGTCCCAAGAGACCCAGTACTTC,CASSLQFRSQETQYF
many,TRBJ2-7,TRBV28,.,TGTGCCAGCAGCCAACCCTCCAGCTCCTACGAGCAGTACTTC,CASSQPSSSYEQYF
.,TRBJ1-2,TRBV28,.,TGTGCCAGCACCCCATGGGAGGGAGACTATGGCTACACCTTC,CASTPWEGDYGYTF
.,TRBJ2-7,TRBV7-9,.,TGTGCCAGCAGCTTGTTAGTCTACGAGCAGTACTTC,CASSLLVYEQYF